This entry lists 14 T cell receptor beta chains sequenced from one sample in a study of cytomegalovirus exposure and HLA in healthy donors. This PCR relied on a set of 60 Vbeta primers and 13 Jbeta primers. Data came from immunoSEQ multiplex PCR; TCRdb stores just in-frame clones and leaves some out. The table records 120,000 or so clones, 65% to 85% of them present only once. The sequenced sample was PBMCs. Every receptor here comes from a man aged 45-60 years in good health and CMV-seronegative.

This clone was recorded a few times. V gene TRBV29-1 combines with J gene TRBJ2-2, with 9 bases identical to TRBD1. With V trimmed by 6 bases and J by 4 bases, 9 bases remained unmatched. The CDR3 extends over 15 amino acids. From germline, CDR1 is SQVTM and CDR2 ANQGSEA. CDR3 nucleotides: TGCAGCGTGGTAACCGGGACAGGGTTCACCGGGGAGCTGTTTTTT. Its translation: CSVVTGTGFTGELFF.

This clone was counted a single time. The CDR3 here is CASSLGTSGINEQFF. DNA of the CDR3: TGTGCCAGCAGTTTGGGGACTAGCGGGATAAATGAGCAGTTCTTC. V gene TRBV7-2 combines with J gene TRBJ2-1, with TRBD2 identical over 13 bases. In germline, CDR1 is SGHTA, CDR2 FQGNSA. After removal of 6 bases from V and 7 bases from J, the junction contained 6 bases not matched to a gene. CDR3 size: 15 residues.

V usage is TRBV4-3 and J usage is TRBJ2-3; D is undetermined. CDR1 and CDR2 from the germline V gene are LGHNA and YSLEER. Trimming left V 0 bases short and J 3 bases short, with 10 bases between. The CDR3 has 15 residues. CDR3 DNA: TGCGCCAGCAGCCAAGAATCGAGAAGAACAGATACGCAGTATTTT. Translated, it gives CASSQESRRTDTQYF.

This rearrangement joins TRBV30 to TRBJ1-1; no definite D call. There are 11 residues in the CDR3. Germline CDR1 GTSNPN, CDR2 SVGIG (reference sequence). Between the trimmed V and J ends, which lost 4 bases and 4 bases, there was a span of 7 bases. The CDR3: CAWNFVTEAFF. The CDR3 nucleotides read TGTGCCTGGAACTTCGTCACTGAAGCTTTCTTT.

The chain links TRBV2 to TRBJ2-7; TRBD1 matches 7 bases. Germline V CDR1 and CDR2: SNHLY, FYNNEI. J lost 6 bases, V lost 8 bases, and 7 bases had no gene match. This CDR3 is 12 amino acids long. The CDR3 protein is CASEGASPEQYF. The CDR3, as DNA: TGTGCCAGCGAGGGGGCTTCCCCCGAGCAGTACTTC.

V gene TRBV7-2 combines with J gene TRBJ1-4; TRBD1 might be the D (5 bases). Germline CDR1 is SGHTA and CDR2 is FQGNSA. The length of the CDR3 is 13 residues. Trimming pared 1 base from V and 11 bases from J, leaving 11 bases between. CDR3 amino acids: CASSLVWGEKLFF. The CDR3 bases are TGTGCCAGCAGCTTAGTTTGGGGGGAGAAACTGTTTTTT. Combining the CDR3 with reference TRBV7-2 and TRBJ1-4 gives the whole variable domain GAGVSQSPSNKVTEKGKDVELRCDPISGHTALYWYRQSLGQGLEFLIYFQGNSAPDKSGLPSDRFSAERTGGSVSTLTIQRTQQEDSAVYLCASSLVWGEKLFFGSGTQLSVL.

DNA for the CDR3: TGTGCCAGAAGACGGGACAGGGCCACTGAAGCTTTCTTT. This translates into CARRRDRATEAFF. J is TRBJ1-1 and V is TRBV5-3; 9 nucleotides match TRBD1. TRBV5-3 is given ORF status, its function remaining uncertain. V was pared by 5 bases and J by 4 bases, with 3 bases of the junction left unmatched. This CDR3 is 13 amino acids long.

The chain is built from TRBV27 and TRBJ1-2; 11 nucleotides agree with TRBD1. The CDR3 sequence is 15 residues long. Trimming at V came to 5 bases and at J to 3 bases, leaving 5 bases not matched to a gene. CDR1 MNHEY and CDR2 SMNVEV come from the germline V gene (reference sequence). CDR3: CASSTGTGGDYGYTF. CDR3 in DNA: TGTGCCAGCAGTACCGGGACAGGGGGTGACTATGGCTACACCTTC.

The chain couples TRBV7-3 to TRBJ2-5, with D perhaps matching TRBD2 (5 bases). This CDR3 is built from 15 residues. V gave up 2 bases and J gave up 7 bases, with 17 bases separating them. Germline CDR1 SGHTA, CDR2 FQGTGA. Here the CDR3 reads CASSLYGGRPGTQYF. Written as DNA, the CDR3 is TGTGCCAGCAGCTTATACGGCGGGCGACCCGGGACCCAGTACTTC.

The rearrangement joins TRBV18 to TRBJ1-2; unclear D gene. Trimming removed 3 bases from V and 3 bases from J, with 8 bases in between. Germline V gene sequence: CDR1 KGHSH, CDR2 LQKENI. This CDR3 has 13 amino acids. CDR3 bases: TGTGCCAGCTCACCCAATCAGGACTATGGCTACACCTTC. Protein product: CASSPNQDYGYTF.

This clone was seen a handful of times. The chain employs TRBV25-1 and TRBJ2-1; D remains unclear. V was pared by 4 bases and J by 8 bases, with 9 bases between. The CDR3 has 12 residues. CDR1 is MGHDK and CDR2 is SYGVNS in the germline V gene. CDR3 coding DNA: TGTGCCAGCAGTGTACTTATCGATGAGCAGTTCTTC. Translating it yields CASSVLIDEQFF.

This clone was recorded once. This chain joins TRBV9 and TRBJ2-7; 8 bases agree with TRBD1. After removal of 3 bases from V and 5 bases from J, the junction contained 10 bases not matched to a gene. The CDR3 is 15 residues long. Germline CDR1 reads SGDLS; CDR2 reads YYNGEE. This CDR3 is CASSGRQGARNEQYF. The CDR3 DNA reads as TGTGCCAGCAGCGGGAGGCAGGGGGCTAGAAACGAGCAGTACTTC.

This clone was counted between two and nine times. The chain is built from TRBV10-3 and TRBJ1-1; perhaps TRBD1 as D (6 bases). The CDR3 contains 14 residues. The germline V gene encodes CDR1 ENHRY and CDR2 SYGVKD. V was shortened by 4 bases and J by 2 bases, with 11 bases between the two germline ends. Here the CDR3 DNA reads TGTGCCATCAGTGTCAAAGGGGGAAACACTGAAGCTTTCTTT. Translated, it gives CAISVKGGNTEAFF.

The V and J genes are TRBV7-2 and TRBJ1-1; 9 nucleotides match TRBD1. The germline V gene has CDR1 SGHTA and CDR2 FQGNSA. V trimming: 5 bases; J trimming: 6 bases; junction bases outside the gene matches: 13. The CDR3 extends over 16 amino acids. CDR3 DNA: TGTGCCAGCAGCCCCGGGACAGGGCGAGCGGGTGCTGAAGCTTTCTTT. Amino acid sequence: CASSPGTGRAGAEAFF.